The text below deals with one TCR beta chain. The antigen remains undetermined. Sequencing was at deep level. TCRdb keeps only in-frame clones here, not all; method: immunoSEQ multiplex PCR. The sample has roughly 810,000 clones, around 96% seen once. This specimen belongs to a study of shared clonotypes between healthy human individuals. Study-wide findings and caveats: Some clonotypes were shared by all four sorted-subset donors, while others were not shared. The non-shared ones had lower generation probabilities than the shared ones.

Germline-derived CDR1 and CDR2 are KGHSH and LQKENI. V trimming: 6 bases; J trimming: 6 bases; junction bases outside the gene matches: 9. This CDR3 spans 14 amino acids. Naive CD8 cells, CD45RO-negative and positively selected for CCR7, excluded terminally differentiated effector memory CD45RA+ cells. Donors were healthy HIV-negative adults without recently reported acute infections or vaccinations. The receptor was derived from a man aged 25-40 years in good health. The sequenced sample consisted of naive CD8+ T cells sorted from blood. This chain connects TRBV18 to TRBJ2-3; TRBD2 aligns across 7 bases. As DNA, the CDR3 is TGTGCCAGCTCCAGCCAGCGGGAAGTGGATACGCAGTATTTT. Translation gives CASSSQREVDTQYF.